The text below deals with one T cell receptor (beta chain). The junction shows a germline mismatch at one end, possibly a read error. The data originate from a study of T cells in Graves' hyperthyroidism and ophthalmopathy. The study left out patients who had uncontrolled infection, other autoimmune disease, pregnancy or lactation. TCR beta CDR3 region amplification was performed from RNA transcripts. Initially, a first-round RT-PCR of the TCR CDR3 employed the HTBI primer set. MiXCR, run by TCRdb on the multiplex PCR reads, gives a single entry per CDR3 protein. The table includes under 800,000 distinct CDR3 sequences, less than 15% detected once. Sequenced material: blood. The receptor was isolated from a woman aged 18 to 35 with Graves' hyperthyroidism.

CDR3: CAGSQALSSYEQYF. CDR3 sequence (DNA): TGTGCCGGCAGCCAAGCCTTGAGCTCCTACGAGCAGTACTTC. The chain employs TRBV3-1 and TRBJ2-7; D is unresolved. The CDR3 loop spans 14 amino acids. Germline-derived CDR1 and CDR2 are LGHDT and YNNKEL (reference sequence).